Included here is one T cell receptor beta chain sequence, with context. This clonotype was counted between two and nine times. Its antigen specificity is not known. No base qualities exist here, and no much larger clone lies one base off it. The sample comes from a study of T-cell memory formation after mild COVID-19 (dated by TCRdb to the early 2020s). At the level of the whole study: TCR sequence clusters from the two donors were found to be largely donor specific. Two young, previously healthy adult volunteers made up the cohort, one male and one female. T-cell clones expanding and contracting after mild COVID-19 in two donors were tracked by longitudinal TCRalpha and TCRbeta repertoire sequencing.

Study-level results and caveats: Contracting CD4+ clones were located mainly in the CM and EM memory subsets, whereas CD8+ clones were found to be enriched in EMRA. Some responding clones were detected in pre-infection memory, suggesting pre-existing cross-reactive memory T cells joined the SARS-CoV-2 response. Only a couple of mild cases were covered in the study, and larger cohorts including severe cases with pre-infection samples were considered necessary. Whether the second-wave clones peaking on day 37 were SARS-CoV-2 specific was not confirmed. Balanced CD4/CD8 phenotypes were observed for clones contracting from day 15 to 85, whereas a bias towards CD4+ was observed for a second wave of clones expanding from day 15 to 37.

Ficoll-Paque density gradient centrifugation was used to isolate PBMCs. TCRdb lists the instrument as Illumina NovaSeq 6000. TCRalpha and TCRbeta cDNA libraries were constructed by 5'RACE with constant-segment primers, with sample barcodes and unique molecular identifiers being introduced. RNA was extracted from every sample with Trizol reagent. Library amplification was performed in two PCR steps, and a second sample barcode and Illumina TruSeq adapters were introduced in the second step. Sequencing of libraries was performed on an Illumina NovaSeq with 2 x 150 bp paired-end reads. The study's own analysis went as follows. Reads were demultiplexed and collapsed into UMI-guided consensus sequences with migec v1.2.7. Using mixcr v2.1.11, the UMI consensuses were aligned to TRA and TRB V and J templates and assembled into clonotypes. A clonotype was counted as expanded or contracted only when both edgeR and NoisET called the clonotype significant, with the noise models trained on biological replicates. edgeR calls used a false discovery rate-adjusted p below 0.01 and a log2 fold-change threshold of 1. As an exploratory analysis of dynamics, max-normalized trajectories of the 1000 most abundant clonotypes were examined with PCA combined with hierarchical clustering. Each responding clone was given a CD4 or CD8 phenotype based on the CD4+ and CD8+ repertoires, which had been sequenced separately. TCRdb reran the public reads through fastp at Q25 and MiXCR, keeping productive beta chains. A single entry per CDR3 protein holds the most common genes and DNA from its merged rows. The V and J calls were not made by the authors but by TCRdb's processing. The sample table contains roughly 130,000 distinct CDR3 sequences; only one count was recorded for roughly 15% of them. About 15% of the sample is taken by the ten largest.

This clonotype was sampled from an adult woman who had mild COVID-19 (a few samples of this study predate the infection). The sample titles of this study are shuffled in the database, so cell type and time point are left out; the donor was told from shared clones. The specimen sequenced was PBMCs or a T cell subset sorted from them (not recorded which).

The CDR3 region: CASRPDRGNSPLHF. The DNA sequence is TGCGCCAGCAGGCCTGACAGGGGTAATTCACCCCTCCACTTT. The chain was built from TRBV5-1 and TRBJ1-6, and TRBD1 matches 8 of the central bases. Taken from the germline V gene, the CDR1 and CDR2 loops are SGHRS and YFSETQ. Trimming leaves V shorter by 5 bases and J shorter by 6 bases, with the junction holding 4 bases beyond the gene matches. Counted from cysteine to phenylalanine, this CDR3 has 14 amino acids. Only CDR3 DNA remains: 42 bases, in frame from the first base.